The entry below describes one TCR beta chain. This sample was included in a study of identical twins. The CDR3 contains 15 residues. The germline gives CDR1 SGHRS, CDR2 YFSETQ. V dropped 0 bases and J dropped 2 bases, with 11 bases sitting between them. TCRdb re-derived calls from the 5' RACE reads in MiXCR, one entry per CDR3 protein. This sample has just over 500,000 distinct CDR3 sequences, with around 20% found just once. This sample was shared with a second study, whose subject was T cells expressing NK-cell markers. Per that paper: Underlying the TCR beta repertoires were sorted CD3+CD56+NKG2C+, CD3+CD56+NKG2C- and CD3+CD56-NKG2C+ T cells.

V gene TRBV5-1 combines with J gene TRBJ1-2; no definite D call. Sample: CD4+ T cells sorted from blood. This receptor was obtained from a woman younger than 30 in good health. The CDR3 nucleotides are TGCGCCAGCAGCTTGGATTCGGGGAAGAACTATGGCTACACCTTC. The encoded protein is CASSLDSGKNYGYTF.